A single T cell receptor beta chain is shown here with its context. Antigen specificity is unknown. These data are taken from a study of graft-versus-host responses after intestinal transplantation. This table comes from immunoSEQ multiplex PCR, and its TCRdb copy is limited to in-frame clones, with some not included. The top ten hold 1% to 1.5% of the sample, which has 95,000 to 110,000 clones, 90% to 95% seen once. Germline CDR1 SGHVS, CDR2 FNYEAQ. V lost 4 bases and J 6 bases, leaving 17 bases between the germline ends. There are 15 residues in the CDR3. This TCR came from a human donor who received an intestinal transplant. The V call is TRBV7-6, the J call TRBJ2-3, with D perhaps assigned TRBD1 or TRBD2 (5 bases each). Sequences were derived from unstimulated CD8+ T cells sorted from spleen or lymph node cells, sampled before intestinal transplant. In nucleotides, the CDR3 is TGTGCCAGCAGCTCAACGCGGGCAGGGTGGGATACGCAGTATTTT. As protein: CASSSTRAGWDTQYF.